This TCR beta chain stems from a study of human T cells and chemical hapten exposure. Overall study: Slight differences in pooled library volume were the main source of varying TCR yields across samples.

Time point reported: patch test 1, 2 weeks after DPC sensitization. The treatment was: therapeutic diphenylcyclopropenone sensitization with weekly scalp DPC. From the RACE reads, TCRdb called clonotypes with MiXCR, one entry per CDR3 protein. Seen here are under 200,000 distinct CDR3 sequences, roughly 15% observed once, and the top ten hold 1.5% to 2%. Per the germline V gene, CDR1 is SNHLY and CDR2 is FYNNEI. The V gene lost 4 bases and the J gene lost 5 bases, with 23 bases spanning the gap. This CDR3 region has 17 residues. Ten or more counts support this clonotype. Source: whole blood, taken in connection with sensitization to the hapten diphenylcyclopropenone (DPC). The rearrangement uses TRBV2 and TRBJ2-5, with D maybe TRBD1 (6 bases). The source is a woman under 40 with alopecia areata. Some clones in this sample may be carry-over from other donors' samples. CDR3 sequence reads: CASSVGGLGLSRETQYF. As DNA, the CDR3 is TGTGCCAGCAGTGTTGGGGGCTTAGGGCTAAGCCGGGAGACCCAGTACTTC.